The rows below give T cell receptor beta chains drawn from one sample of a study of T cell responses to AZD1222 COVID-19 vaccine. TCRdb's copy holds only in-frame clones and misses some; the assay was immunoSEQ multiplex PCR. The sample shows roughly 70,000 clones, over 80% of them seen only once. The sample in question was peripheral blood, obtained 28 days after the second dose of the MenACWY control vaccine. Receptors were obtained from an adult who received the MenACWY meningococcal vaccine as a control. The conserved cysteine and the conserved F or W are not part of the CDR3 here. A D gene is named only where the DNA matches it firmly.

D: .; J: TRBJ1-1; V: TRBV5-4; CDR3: ASSLGAASNTEAF
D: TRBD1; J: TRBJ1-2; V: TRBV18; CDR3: ASSPLGAGQGTAYGYT
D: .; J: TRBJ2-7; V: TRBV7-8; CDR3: ASSPLTFGVESYEQY
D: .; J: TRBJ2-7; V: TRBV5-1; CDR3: ASSLGGSGEQY
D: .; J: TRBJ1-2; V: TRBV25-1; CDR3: ASGGGSRYYGYT
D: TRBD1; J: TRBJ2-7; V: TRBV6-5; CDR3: ASQIGTASYEQY
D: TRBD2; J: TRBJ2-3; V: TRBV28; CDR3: ATSLAGAVDTQY
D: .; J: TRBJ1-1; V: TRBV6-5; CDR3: ASSERGRTEAF
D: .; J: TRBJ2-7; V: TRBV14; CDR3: ASSRGAEPGYEQY
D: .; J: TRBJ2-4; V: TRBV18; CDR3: ASSPKSTERQQY
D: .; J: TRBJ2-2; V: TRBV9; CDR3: ASSGTGRPNTGELF
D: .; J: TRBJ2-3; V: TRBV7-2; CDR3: ASSLMASDTQY
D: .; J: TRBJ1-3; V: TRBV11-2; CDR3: ASSLRLSGNTIY
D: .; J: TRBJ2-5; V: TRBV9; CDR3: ASSAEPGHQPETQY
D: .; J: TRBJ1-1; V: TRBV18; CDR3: ASSGSSIRGTEAF
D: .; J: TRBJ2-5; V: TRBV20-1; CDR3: SARQETQY
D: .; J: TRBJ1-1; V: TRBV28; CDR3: ASRPEGLGTEAF
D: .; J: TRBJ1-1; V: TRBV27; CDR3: ASSLNGYTEAF
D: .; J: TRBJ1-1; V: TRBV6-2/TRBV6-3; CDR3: ASSYFYSWAQHTEAF
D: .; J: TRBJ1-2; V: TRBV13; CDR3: ASSPMGGFPF
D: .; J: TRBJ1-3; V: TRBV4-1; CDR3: ASSQEGSGNTIY
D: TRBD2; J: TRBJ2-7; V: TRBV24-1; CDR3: ATSESGTNHEQY
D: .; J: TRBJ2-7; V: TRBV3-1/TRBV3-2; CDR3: ASSHFAGEQY
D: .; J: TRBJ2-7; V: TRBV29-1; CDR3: SVGGLIGRNYEQY
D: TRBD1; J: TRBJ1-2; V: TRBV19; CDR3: ASSPSAGGNYGYT
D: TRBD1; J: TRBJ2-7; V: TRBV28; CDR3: ASRPGQAYEQY
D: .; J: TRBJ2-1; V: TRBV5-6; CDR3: ASTLIGQHIYNEQF
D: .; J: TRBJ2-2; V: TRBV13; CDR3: ASSLMGPLANTGELF
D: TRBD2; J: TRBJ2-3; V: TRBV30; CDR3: ARAGAGDTQY
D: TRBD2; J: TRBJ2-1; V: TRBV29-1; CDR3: SVVWGGGGNNEQF
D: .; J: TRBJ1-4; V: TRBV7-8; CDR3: ASSLRAGEGELF
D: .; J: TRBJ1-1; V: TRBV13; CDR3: ASRTVGGIGLVAF
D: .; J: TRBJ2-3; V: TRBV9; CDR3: ASSVGEPTDTQY
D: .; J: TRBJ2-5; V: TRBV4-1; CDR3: ASSRVEPLGETQY
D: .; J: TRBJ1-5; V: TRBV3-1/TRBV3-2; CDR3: ASSQDPGRVQPQH
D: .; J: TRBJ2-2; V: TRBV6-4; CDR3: ASSEDSSNTGELF
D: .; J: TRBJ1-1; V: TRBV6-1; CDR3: ASSEDPHPRQAVAF
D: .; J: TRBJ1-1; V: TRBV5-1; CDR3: ASSPVKGTLANTEAF
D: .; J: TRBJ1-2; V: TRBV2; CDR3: ASSHNREEGYGYT
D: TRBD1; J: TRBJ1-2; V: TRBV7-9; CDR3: ASSLIGTGVGYT
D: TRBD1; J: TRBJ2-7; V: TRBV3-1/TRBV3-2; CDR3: ASSQESTGDPYEQY
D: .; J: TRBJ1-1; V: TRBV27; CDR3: ASSLSGVNTEAF
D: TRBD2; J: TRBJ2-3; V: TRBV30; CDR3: AWTFGTSGKADTQY
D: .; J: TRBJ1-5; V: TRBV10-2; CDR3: ASSEFGRMSNQPQH
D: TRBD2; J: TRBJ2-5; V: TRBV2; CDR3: ASTRGVSGGETQY
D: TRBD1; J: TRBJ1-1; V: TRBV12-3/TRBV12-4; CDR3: ASSLMTGEGAF
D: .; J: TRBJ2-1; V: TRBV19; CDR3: ASSAYNEQF
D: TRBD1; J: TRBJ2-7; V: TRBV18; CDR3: ASSLYQGTDSYEQY
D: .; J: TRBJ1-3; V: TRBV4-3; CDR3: ASSQVRISNGFSGNTIY
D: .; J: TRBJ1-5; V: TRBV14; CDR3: ASSQSHDQPQH
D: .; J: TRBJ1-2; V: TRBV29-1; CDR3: SVSKDDGYT
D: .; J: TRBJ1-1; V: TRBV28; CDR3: ASRDPGLNTEAF
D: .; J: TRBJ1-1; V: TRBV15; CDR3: ATSRGAGHPNTEAF
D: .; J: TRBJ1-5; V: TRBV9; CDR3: ASSADGGGYQPQH
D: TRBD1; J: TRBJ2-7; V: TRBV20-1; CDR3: SASPPDRVGYEQY
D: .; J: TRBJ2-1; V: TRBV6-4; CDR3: ASSGRGGSSYNEQF
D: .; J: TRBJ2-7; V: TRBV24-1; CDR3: ATMGPTREQY
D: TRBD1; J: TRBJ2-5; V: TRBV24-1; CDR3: ATSTGFQETQY
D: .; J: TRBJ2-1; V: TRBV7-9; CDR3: ASSPIRTAYNEQF